One and the same sample provided the 14 T cell receptor beta chains below, sequenced in a study of blood T cell repertoires in COVID-19. Sequencing used immunoSEQ multiplex PCR; TCRdb keeps in-frame clones, though not all of them. The repertoire includes 200,000 to 250,000 clones, about 87% of them detected once, and approximately 6.2% sits in the top ten. Sequencing was done on a sample of peripheral blood. The receptor set was obtained from a man aged 60 to 75 who had recovered from COVID-19.

This clone was observed once. The rearrangement links TRBV30 to TRBJ2-2; the match to TRBD2 covers 11 bases. J lost 3 bases, V lost 3 bases, and 15 bases had no gene match. Germline V gene data show CDR1 as GTSNPN and CDR2 as SVGIG (reference sequence). The CDR3 covers 19 residues. CDR3 sequence (DNA): TGTGCCTGGAGCCGCAGGATAGCGGGGGGGCGTTTGGACACCGGGGAGCTGTTTTTT. Translation gives CAWSRRIAGGRLDTGELFF. Full variable domain (missing parts from reference TRBV30 and TRBJ2-2): SQTIHQWPATLVQPVGSPLSLECTVEGTSNPNLYWYRQAAGRGLQLLFYSVGIGQISSEVPQNLSASRPQDRQFILSSKKLLLSDSGFYLCAWSRRIAGGRLDTGELFFGEGSRLTVL.

This chain uses TRBV5-8 with TRBJ1-2; no clear D. Looked up from germline, CDR1 is SGHTS and CDR2 is YDEGEE. The CDR3 extends over 14 amino acids. Trimming pared 2 bases from V and 0 bases from J, leaving 8 bases between. This CDR3 is CASSFIPANYGYTF. The CDR3 DNA is TGTGCCAGCAGCTTTATTCCAGCTAACTATGGCTACACCTTC.

The chain is built from TRBV19 and TRBJ2-1; D might be TRBD2 (5 bases). V shed 7 bases and J shed 4 bases, with 17 bases lying between them. CDR3 length: 15 residues. Germline V gene lookup returns CDR1 LNHDA and CDR2 SQIVND (reference sequence). In DNA form, the CDR3 reads TGTGCCAGTAAGGTTGAGGGAGTAGGGTACAATGAGCAGTTCTTC. This sequence encodes CASKVEGVGYNEQFF. The full variable domain, its missing parts supplied by reference TRBV19 and TRBJ2-1, is DGGITQSPKYLFRKEGQNVTLSCEQNLNHDAMYWYRQDPGQGLRLIYYSQIVNDFQKGDIAEGYSVSREKKESFPLTVTSAQKNPTAFYLCASKVEGVGYNEQFFGPGTRLTVL.

The chain links TRBV12-3 or TRBV12-4 to TRBJ2-1; 7 nucleotides match TRBD2. Trimming at V came to 3 bases and at J to 10 bases, leaving 0 bases not matched to a gene. This CDR3 spans 11 amino acids. CDR3 nucleotide sequence: TGTGCCAGCAGTTTTAGCGGGGAGCAGTTCTTC. This translates into CASSFSGEQFF.

V usage is TRBV19 and J usage is TRBJ2-7; 7 positions agree with TRBD1. The CDR3 has 16 amino acids. CDR1 is LNHDA and CDR2 is SQIVND in the germline V gene (reference sequence). With V trimmed by 4 bases and J by 3 bases, 12 bases remained unmatched. CDR3 residues: CASSTFTGTEDYEQYF. DNA for the CDR3: TGTGCCAGTAGTACCTTCACCGGGACAGAGGACTACGAGCAGTACTTC.

The genes are TRBV7-6 and TRBJ2-7; TRBD2 matches at 12 bases. Germline lookup yields CDR1 SGHVS and CDR2 FNYEAQ. The CDR3 length is 14 residues. The V and J ends lost 4 bases and 7 bases, in that order; junction bases with no gene match: 5. In nucleotides, the CDR3 is TGTGCCAGCAGCTCCGGACTAGCGGGGTTTGAGCAGTACTTC. Its protein product is CASSSGLAGFEQYF.

This CDR3 reads CASSEWDRGKETQYF. As DNA, the CDR3 is TGTGCCAGCAGTGAATGGGACAGGGGGAAAGAGACCCAGTACTTC. The chain links TRBV2 to TRBJ2-5; 11 bases are a match to TRBD1. Germline V gene sequence: CDR1 SNHLY, CDR2 FYNNEI. This CDR3 has 15 amino acids. V was clipped by 2 bases and J by 3 bases; unmatched bases: 2.

V usage is TRBV7-9 and J usage is TRBJ1-2, with D possibly TRBD1 on 5 matching bases. The germline V gene encodes CDR1 SEHNR and CDR2 FQNEAQ (reference sequence). The CDR3 has 11 residues. The germline V and J ends were trimmed by 4 bases and 9 bases, with 9 bases remaining between them. CDR3 nucleotide sequence: TGTGCCAGCAGCTCCCCGGACAGCTACACCTTC. Translated, it gives CASSSPDSYTF.

The chain's CDR3 is CASSQEVTSGYTGELFF. CDR3 nucleotide sequence: TGTGCCAGCAGCCAAGAAGTGACTAGCGGGTACACCGGGGAGCTGTTTTTT. The gene calls are TRBV3-1 (or the pseudogene TRBV3-2) and TRBJ2-2, with 10 bases identical to TRBD2. Looked up from germline, CDR1 is LGHDT and CDR2 is YNNKEL (reference sequence). The ends lost 0 bases at V and 3 bases at J; junction bases unmatched: 4. CDR3 size: 17 residues.

This clone has just one count. V is TRBV4-3 and J is TRBJ1-1, with TRBD1 identical over 9 bases. This CDR3 comprises 17 residues. The V and J ends lost 6 bases and 1 base, in that order; junction bases with no gene match: 12. Germline V gene sequence: CDR1 LGHNA, CDR2 YSLEER. The CDR3 spells CASRLELLGQGNTEAFF. The CDR3 nucleotides read TGCGCCAGCAGACTGGAACTACTGGGACAGGGGAACACTGAAGCTTTCTTT.

The chain has TRBV5-3 and TRBJ1-5, with D unclear. TRBV5-3 belongs to the ORF category, with a function that is uncertain. The CDR3 loop spans 9 amino acids. The CDR3: CASLLPQHF. The CDR3 DNA sequence: TGTGCGAGCCTCCTGCCCCAGCATTTT.

The rearrangement uses TRBV5-1 and TRBJ2-7, with D perhaps TRBD1 (7 bases). Trimming took 3 bases from V and 5 from J, leaving 15 bases between them. This CDR3 region has 14 residues. Germline V gene data show CDR1 as SGHRS and CDR2 as YFSETQ. CDR3 residues: CASSSRTGGDEQYF. In DNA, the CDR3 is TGCGCCAGCAGCTCCCGGACAGGAGGGGACGAGCAGTACTTC.

The chain couples TRBV18 to TRBJ1-5, with D tentatively TRBD1 (6 bases). Germline assignment: CDR1 KGHSH and CDR2 LQKENI. CDR3 size: 15 residues. V lost 3 bases and J 1 base, leaving 10 bases between the germline ends. CDR3 in DNA: TGTGCCAGCTCACCGGCAGGGGTGAGCAATCAGCCCCAGCATTTT. Encoded protein: CASSPAGVSNQPQHF.

The chain recombines TRBV9 with TRBJ2-3, with D perhaps matching TRBD1 (6 bases). The CDR3 has 19 amino acids. The V and J ends lost 1 base and 2 bases respectively, with 23 bases between them. In germline, CDR1 is SGDLS, CDR2 YYNGEE. The CDR3 bases are TGTGCCAGCAGCGTACTCTCTCAGGGTCAGGGGCTTTCCACAGATACGCAGTATTTT. The encoded protein is CASSVLSQGQGLSTDTQYF.